The clone carrying this T cell receptor (beta chain) was seen a few times. Its antigen remains unknown. Germline V CDR1 and CDR2: SGHDT, YYEEEE. Trimming pared 4 bases from V and 6 bases from J, leaving 13 bases between. The CDR3 runs to 13 residues. This sample is drawn from a study of cytomegalovirus exposure and HLA in healthy donors. Looking at the study overall: From HLA-typed donors, an early data release held around 80 million unique TCRs. Broader study findings: The authors later found most CMV-associated TCR beta chains appeared HLA-restricted. Overall, approximately 150 TCR beta chains were annotated as cytomegalovirus-associated. As a later analysis showed, a missense DCLRE1C variant was linked to trimming of TCR beta V- and J-genes.

Vbeta (60) and Jbeta (13) primers were used in the PCR. The protocol was immunoSEQ multiplex PCR, while the TCRdb copy is restricted to in-frame clones and leaves out a portion. The repertoire holds 150,000 or so clones, with more than 60% as singletons. This chain joins TRBV5-6 and TRBJ2-5, with D maybe TRBD2 (7 bases). The sample consisted of PBMCs. This receptor was taken from a middle-aged woman in good health and CMV-seropositive. CDR3 sequence (DNA): TGTGCCAGCAGCCCGGTCGGGGGGCAGACCCAGTACTTC. This codes for CASSPVGGQTQYF. Complete variable domain (other parts from reference TRBV5-6 and TRBJ2-5): DAGVTQSPTHLIKTRGQQVTLRCSPKSGHDTVSWYQQALGQGPQFIFQYYEEEERQRGNFPDRFSGHQFPNYSSELNVNALLLGDSALYLCASSPVGGQTQYFGPGTRLLVL.